This T cell receptor (beta chain) was captured in a study of T-cell reconstitution after alpha-beta-depleted transplantation in children. This CDR3 region has 15 residues. Germline V lookup: CDR1 SGHTA, CDR2 FQGNSA. The V end lost 5 bases, the J end lost 4 bases, and 16 bases lay between the germline ends. This clonotype appeared a few times. The antigen remains unidentified. General study points: About two months after transplant, alpha-beta T cells reportedly came from several hundred expanded graft clones. The main origin of T-cell counts and diversity one year after transplant was newly produced T cells. After transplant, high TCRbeta diversity at day 60 in some patients arose from surviving recipient T cells and thymic progenitors.

During its preparation, the TCRbeta library received unique molecular identifiers. TCRdb processed the PCR reads anew with MiXCR; each CDR3 protein has one entry. The sample has roughly 200,000 distinct CDR3 sequences, 11% seen once. Specimen: PBMCs, collected before TCRalphabeta/CD19-depleted stem cell transplant. The TCR sequence derives from a child under two years old with acute myeloid leukemia, due to receive a stem cell transplant. The V call is TRBV7-2, the J call TRBJ2-3; D perhaps matches TRBD2 (5 bases). The CDR3 sequence: CASSLTREEADTQYF. Written as DNA, the CDR3 is TGTGCCAGCAGCCTTACTAGAGAAGAGGCAGATACGCAGTATTTT. The variable domain in full, with the rest retrieved from reference TRBV7-2 and TRBJ2-3, is GAGVSQSPSNKVTEKGKDVELRCDPISGHTALYWYRQSLGQGLEFLIYFQGNSAPDKSGLPSDRFSAERTGGSVSTLTIQRTQQEDSAVYLCASSLTREEADTQYFGPGTRLTVL.